Below are 9 T cell receptor beta chains sequenced from a single sample in a study of blood T cell repertoires in COVID-19. Profiling relied on immunoSEQ multiplex PCR, and the TCRdb table lists in-frame clones only, not all of them. The sample shows 140,000 to 150,000 clones, 75% to 90% of them seen only once. The specimen was peripheral blood. Source of these receptors: a man aged 70-80 years who had recovered from COVID-19.

The genes are TRBV7-9 and TRBJ2-1, with 11 bases matching TRBD2. J was trimmed by 8 bases and V by 5 bases; bases with no gene match: 20. The germline V gene has CDR1 SEHNR and CDR2 FQNEAQ (reference sequence). There are 19 residues in the CDR3. CDR3 in DNA: TGTGCCAGCAGCCCGACAGGACTAGCGGGTGTTGAGGGTCGGGATGAGCAGTTCTTC. It translates to CASSPTGLAGVEGRDEQFF.

This clone was picked up a small number of times. The chain uses TRBV6-4 and TRBJ2-1; TRBD1 might be the D (5 bases). V shed 5 bases and J shed 1 base, with 6 bases lying between them. Germline assignment: CDR1 MRHNA and CDR2 SNTAGT. The CDR3 is made up of 13 amino acids. This CDR3 reads CASSQGSYNEQFF. The DNA of the CDR3 is TGTGCCAGCAGTCAGGGATCCTACAATGAGCAGTTCTTC.

This chain joins TRBV6-5 and TRBJ2-7, with 8 bases that match TRBD1. The CDR3 runs 14 residues. Germline V gene sequence: CDR1 MNHEY, CDR2 SVGAGI. After removal of 4 bases from V and 2 bases from J, the junction contained 4 bases not matched to a gene. CDR3 residues: CASSLQGATYEQYF. CDR3 nucleotides: TGTGCCAGCAGTTTGCAGGGGGCGACCTACGAGCAGTACTTC.

This clone was counted a single time. The rearrangement links TRBV13 to TRBJ2-7, with D perhaps matching TRBD2 (6 bases). Germline lookup yields CDR1 PRHDT and CDR2 FYEKMQ (reference sequence). The length of the CDR3 is 13 residues. Deletions cut 5 bases from V and 4 bases from J, with 12 bases between. CDR3 residues: CASSPTSRYEQYF. The CDR3 region has the DNA TGTGCCAGCAGCCCGACTAGTCGGTACGAGCAGTACTTC.

V gene TRBV19 combines with J gene TRBJ2-2; D not certain. The V and J ends lost 9 bases and 4 bases respectively, with 15 bases between them. This CDR3 has 14 residues. The germline gives CDR1 LNHDA, CDR2 SQIVND (reference sequence). The CDR3 DNA reads as TGTGCCAGCTCTCTCACCGGTAGCACCGGGGAGCTGTTTTTT. Protein: CASSLTGSTGELFF.

V gene TRBV2 combines with J gene TRBJ2-7; 7 positions agree with TRBD2. The CDR3 is 12 amino acids. Germline CDR1 is SNHLY and CDR2 is FYNNEI. V lost 5 bases to trimming and J lost 3 bases; unmatched junction nucleotides: 1. In DNA, the CDR3 is TGTGCCAGCAGTACGGGGGGCTACGAGCAGTACTTC. Amino acids: CASSTGGYEQYF.

The V and J genes are TRBV7-2 and TRBJ1-3, with D perhaps TRBD1 (5 bases). Germline V gene sequence: CDR1 SGHTA, CDR2 FQGNSA. The V end lost 3 bases, the J end lost 2 bases, and 8 bases lay between the germline ends. There are 14 residues in the CDR3. Here the CDR3 DNA reads TGTGCCAGCAGCTTCGGGGGAACTGGAAACACCATATATTTT. Protein: CASSFGGTGNTIYF.

The chain employs TRBV10-2 and TRBJ1-1; weak D call: TRBD1 (5 bases). The CDR3 covers 13 residues. Germline CDR1 WSHSY, CDR2 SAAADI. V was cut by 4 bases and J by 9 bases, with 15 bases left in between. CDR3 in DNA: TGCGCCAGCAGTGCACCCCCCCGACAGAAAGCTTTCTTT. Residues: CASSAPPRQKAFF.

This clone was recorded once. The V and J genes are TRBV6-4 and TRBJ2-1, with 7 positions matching TRBD2. Losses at the gene ends were 8 bases for V and 2 bases for J; bases not matched to a gene: 15. The CDR3 is 17 amino acids. Germline V lookup: CDR1 MRHNA, CDR2 SNTAGT. CDR3 in amino acids: CASHVFRDYTTYNEQFF. In DNA form, the CDR3 reads TGTGCCAGCCACGTATTTCGGGACTACACAACCTACAATGAGCAGTTCTTC.